Each of the 27 T cell receptor beta chains below was sequenced from the same sample in a study of early T cells in non-severe SARS-CoV-2 infection. A single record per CDR3 protein comes from TCRdb applying MiXCR to the 5' RACE reads. The table lists about 33,000 distinct CDR3 sequences, under 5.5% of them singletons, with just under 8% in the top ten. What was sequenced was whole blood. The receptors shown here come from an adult who was a healthcare worker with PCR-confirmed SARS-CoV-2 infection or an uninfected control (not recorded which).

This clonotype was recorded many times. This chain uses TRBV7-2 with TRBJ1-1, with a tentative D call TRBD1 (5 bases). CDR1 is SGHTA and CDR2 is FQGNSA in the germline V gene. Trimming stripped 1 base from V and 6 bases from J, with 9 bases between. The CDR3 runs to 13 residues. The DNA of the CDR3 is TGTGCCAGCAGCTTAGGGGTGACAGCTGAAGCTTTCTTT. The encoded protein is CASSLGVTAEAFF.

This clonotype was observed at least ten times. V usage is TRBV12-3 or TRBV12-4 and J usage is TRBJ2-7; 9 nucleotides agree with TRBD1. Trimming took 2 bases from V and 4 from J; bases not matched to a gene: 6. The CDR3 runs 15 residues. The CDR3 DNA is TGTGCCAGCAGTTTACCGGGACAGGGAAAATACGAGCAGTACTTC. It translates to CASSLPGQGKYEQYF.

This clonotype came up many times. The chain combines TRBV20-1 with TRBJ2-6; 7 bases fit TRBD1. Germline V lookup: CDR1 DFQATT, CDR2 SNEGSKA (reference sequence). The CDR3 extends over 17 amino acids. Trimming removed 1 base from V and 0 bases from J; junction bases left unmatched: 6. In nucleotides, the CDR3 is TGCAGTGCTAGAGCTTGGGACAGCTACTCTGGGGCCAACGTCCTGACTTTC. It codes for CSARAWDSYSGANVLTF.

This clonotype occurred many times. The CDR3 nucleotides read TGTGCCAGCAGCCCCGGGACAGGAAGTCAGCCCCAGCATTTT. Its protein is CASSPGTGSQPQHF. This chain uses TRBV3-1 with TRBJ1-5; TRBD1 agrees at 8 bases. The CDR3 loop spans 14 amino acids. Germline CDR1 reads LGHDT; CDR2 reads YNNKEL (reference sequence). The V segment lost 4 bases and the J segment 6 bases; nucleotides outside the gene matches: 5.

This clonotype was seen ten or more times. V and J are TRBV9 and TRBJ1-2; D might be TRBD1 (6 bases). Trimming left V 0 bases short and J 0 bases short, with 9 bases between. Germline CDR1 and CDR2: SGDLS and YYNGEE. There are 15 residues in the CDR3. The CDR3 loop is CASSVDRGTNYGYTF. In DNA form, the CDR3 reads TGTGCCAGCAGCGTAGATAGGGGGACTAACTATGGCTACACCTTC.

The sample holds many counts of this clonotype. This chain joins TRBV4-3 and TRBJ1-4; 9 positions match TRBD1. The CDR3 spans 15 residues. Trimming cost V 3 bases and J 5 bases; bases outside gene matches: 4. Germline V gene data show CDR1 as LGHNA and CDR2 as YSLEER. The CDR3 nucleotides are TGCGCCAGCAGCCACGGGACAGGGAGAAATGAAAAACTGTTTTTT. It specifies CASSHGTGRNEKLFF.

By sample fraction, this clonotype is medium-sized. The V and J genes are TRBV12-3 or TRBV12-4 and TRBJ1-5, with D perhaps TRBD1 (6 bases). Trimming left V 6 bases short and J 2 bases short, with 17 bases between. The CDR3 contains 16 residues. CDR3 amino acids: CASSPAGEDGNQPQHF. The CDR3 DNA sequence: TGTGCCAGCAGCCCCGCAGGGGAGGATGGCAATCAGCCCCAGCATTTT.

The sample holds many counts of this clonotype. The rearrangement links TRBV6-4 to TRBJ2-1; D perhaps matches TRBD2 (5 bases). The V end was cut by 3 bases, the J end by 3 bases, with 6 bases between. CDR3 length: 13 residues. The germline gives CDR1 MRHNA, CDR2 SNTAGT. As DNA, the CDR3 is TGTGCCAGCAGTGAGGGAGACTACAATGAGCAGTTCTTC. Its protein is CASSEGDYNEQFF.

This clonotype was seen many times. The chain employs TRBV19 and TRBJ2-7; 8 bases match TRBD1. This CDR3 is built from 15 residues. The germline gives CDR1 LNHDA, CDR2 SQIVND (reference sequence). J gave up 1 base and V 1 base, and 3 bases lay outside the gene matches. The DNA for the CDR3 is TGTGCCAGTAGTATAGGTACAGGGGGATCCTACGAGCAGTACTTC. Its protein product is CASSIGTGGSYEQYF.

This clonotype was seen ten or more times. The chain combines TRBV4-1 with TRBJ2-7; TRBD2 matches at 11 bases. CDR1 and CDR2 from the germline V gene are MGHRA and YSYEKL. CDR3 length: 20 amino acids. Trimming at V came to 4 bases and at J to 3 bases, leaving 20 bases not matched to a gene. CDR3 in DNA: TGCGCCAGCAGCCTCCGAGGGAGACTAGCGGGGCCGCCGGGAATCTACGAGCAGTACTTC. Residues: CASSLRGRLAGPPGIYEQYF.

This clonotype was seen ten or more times. The chain recombines TRBV12-3 or TRBV12-4 with TRBJ2-2; a possible D gene is TRBD2 (5 bases). This CDR3 is 14 amino acids long. The V and J ends lost 4 bases and 7 bases respectively, with 13 bases between them. DNA for the CDR3: TGTGCCAGCAGTTCGACCGGTCGGGGCGGGGAGCTGTTTTTT. Encoded protein: CASSSTGRGGELFF.

This clonotype was seen ten or more times. The chain combines TRBV10-3 with TRBJ2-7, with 7 positions matching TRBD2. This CDR3 has 14 amino acids. The junction had 11 bases not matched to a gene; V was cut back by 6 bases and J by 6 bases. Germline V gene sequence: CDR1 ENHRY, CDR2 SYGVKD. The CDR3: CAIRSGIPSLEQYF. In DNA form, the CDR3 reads TGTGCCATCAGGAGCGGGATCCCCTCCCTCGAGCAGTACTTC.

This sequence joins TRBV30 and TRBJ1-3, with no clear D. Germline V gene sequence: CDR1 GTSNPN, CDR2 SVGIG (reference sequence). Trimming cost V 0 bases and J 6 bases, with 21 bases left between them. The CDR3 extends over 17 amino acids. In DNA, the CDR3 is TGTGCCTGGAGTGTACCTGTGGGATGGACGATCTTAAACACCATATATTTT. As protein: CAWSVPVGWTILNTIYF.

A word on this clonotype: Being one base from a much bigger clone, this may be a read error. The chain carries TRBV3-1 and TRBJ2-7, with 7 bases lining up with TRBD1. The CDR3 spans 16 residues. Germline V gives CDR1 LGHDT, CDR2 YNNKEL (reference sequence). In DNA, the CDR3 is TGTGCCAGCAGCCCAACAGGGGATAAACCGGCCTACGAGCAGTGCTTC. Amino acid sequence: CASSPTGDKPAYEQCF.

This clonotype was picked up many times. This chain uses TRBV5-1 with TRBJ2-5; 8 bases map to TRBD2. The germline V gene encodes CDR1 SGHRS and CDR2 YFSETQ. V lost 3 bases, J lost 3 bases, and 1 base stayed unmatched. The CDR3 sequence is 13 residues long. The CDR3 nucleotides read TGCGCCAGCAGCTCACTAGCGGAAGAGACCCAGTACTTC. Protein product: CASSSLAEETQYF.

This clonotype occurred many times. The gene calls are TRBV18 and TRBJ1-4; TRBD1 aligns across 8 bases. V dropped 4 bases and J dropped 3; count of bases not matched to a gene: 4. The CDR3 is made up of 15 amino acids. From germline, CDR1 is KGHSH and CDR2 LQKENI. For the CDR3, the DNA is TGTGCCAGCTCACTTATGACAGGGGCTAATGAAAAACTGTTTTTT. It is translated as CASSLMTGANEKLFF.

This clonotype showed up many times. The V and J genes are TRBV5-4 and TRBJ1-1; no reliable D call. The CDR3 extends over 14 amino acids. Trimming cost V 0 bases and J 2 bases, with 8 bases left between them. From germline, CDR1 is SGHNT and CDR2 YYREEE (reference sequence). CDR3 loop: CASSLEWGNTEAFF. CDR3 coding DNA: TGTGCCAGCAGCTTGGAGTGGGGAAACACTGAAGCTTTCTTT.

This rearrangement joins TRBV6-2 or TRBV6-3 to TRBJ2-5; TRBD2 matches 9 bases. The CDR3 extends over 15 amino acids. Germline lookup yields CDR1 MNHEY and CDR2 SVGEGT. Trimming took 8 bases from V and 5 from J; bases not matched to a gene: 12. DNA of the CDR3: TGTGCCAGCGCGCTTAGCGGGGGAGGCGCGGAGACCCAGTACTTC. It encodes CASALSGGGAETQYF.

This clonotype came up a few times. This chain links TRBV6-2 or TRBV6-3 with TRBJ2-7; D gene unclear. Trimming removed 2 bases at V and 4 bases at J, with 9 bases between. Germline CDR1 and CDR2: MNHEY and SVGEGT. This CDR3 comprises 13 residues. CDR3 protein: CASSYRVSYEQYF. The CDR3 DNA sequence: TGTGCCAGCAGTTACCGGGTGTCGTACGAGCAGTACTTC.

This chain uses TRBV7-3 with TRBJ2-3; D possibly corresponds to TRBD1 (5 bases). This CDR3 is built from 16 residues. Germline V gene lookup returns CDR1 SGHTA and CDR2 FQGTGA. The germline V and J ends were trimmed by 5 bases and 0 bases, with 15 bases remaining between them. The CDR3, as DNA: TGTGCCAGCAGCCTCGGACATCAAGCTAGCACAGATACGCAGTATTTT. This codes for CASSLGHQASTDTQYF. Filled out from reference TRBV7-3 and TRBJ2-3, the complete variable domain reads GAGVSQTPSNKVTEKGKYVELRCDPISGHTALYWYRQSLGQGPEFLIYFQGTGAADDSGLPNDRFFAVRPEGSVSTLKIQRTERGDSAVYLCASSLGHQASTDTQYFGPGTRLTVL.

V usage is TRBV5-8 and J usage is TRBJ1-6; D possibly corresponds to TRBD1 (6 bases). This CDR3 spans 14 amino acids. The V end lost 3 bases, the J end lost 5 bases, and 9 bases lay between the germline ends. In germline, CDR1 is SGHTS, CDR2 YDEGEE. CDR3 sequence (DNA): TGTGCCAGCAGCTCGGGACACCATAATTCACCCCTCCACTTT. This gives the protein CASSSGHHNSPLHF.

This clonotype was detected only a few times. This chain connects TRBV5-1 to TRBJ1-1; D is uncertain. V lost 5 bases, J lost 5 bases, and 4 bases lay in between. Germline V CDR1 and CDR2: SGHRS, YFSETQ. The CDR3 sequence is 10 residues long. The CDR3 bases are TGCGCCAGCAGGGGAACTGAAGCTTTCTTT. Its translation: CASRGTEAFF.

Points on this clonotype: The junction and the germline gene differ at one end; a read error may be behind it. The V gene is TRBV20-1, the J gene TRBJ2-1; a weak D match, TRBD2 (6 bases). The germline V gene encodes CDR1 DFQATT and CDR2 SNEGSKA (reference sequence). This CDR3 spans 12 amino acids. The DNA of the CDR3 is TGCCGTGCCACGCTACTAGCCGATGAGCAGTTCTTC. Its protein product is CRATLLADEQFF.

This clonotype was observed many times. The rearrangement joins TRBV20-1 to TRBJ2-1; D is undetermined. CDR1 and CDR2 (germline): DFQATT, SNEGSKA (reference sequence). The V end was cut by 1 base, the J end by 8 bases, with 6 bases between. The CDR3 is 11 amino acids. The CDR3 DNA is TGCAGTGCTAGAGTGTGGGATGAGCAGTTCTTC. This codes for CSARVWDEQFF.

This clonotype was observed many times. The V gene is TRBV7-8, the J gene TRBJ2-3; TRBD2 aligns across 8 bases. The J segment lost 5 bases and the V segment lost 5 bases, leaving 21 bases of the junction unmatched. Looked up from germline, CDR1 is SGHVS and CDR2 is FQNEAQ. The CDR3 covers 19 residues. As DNA, the CDR3 is TGTGCCAGCAGCCCACAGCCGGGGAATGCGGGGGGCCTTGTAGATACGCAGTATTTT. Amino acids: CASSPQPGNAGGLVDTQYF.

This clonotype was detected ten times or more. The chain has TRBV7-2 and TRBJ1-1, with TRBD1 identical over 8 bases. The trim removed 2 bases at V and 4 bases at J, leaving 9 bases unmatched. CDR1 and CDR2 (germline): SGHTA, FQGNSA. The CDR3 extends over 16 amino acids. DNA of the CDR3: TGTGCCAGCAGCTTATCCCAGGACAGGGTGGGCACTGAAGCTTTCTTT. It encodes CASSLSQDRVGTEAFF.

Many counts were recorded for this clonotype. This chain uses TRBV18 with TRBJ1-4; 7 bases line up with TRBD1. This CDR3 spans 18 amino acids. In germline, CDR1 is KGHSH, CDR2 LQKENI. V dropped 3 bases and J dropped 0; count of bases not matched to a gene: 10. CDR3 region: CASSPPTGNRATNEKLFF. CDR3 coding DNA: TGTGCCAGCTCACCCCCGACAGGGAACCGTGCAACTAATGAAAAACTGTTTTTT.